This T cell receptor (beta chain) was observed in a study of T cell repertoires in cytomegalovirus infection. At the level of the study: HLA-C-restricted CMV epitopes, recently identified, and well-studied HLA-B-restricted ones were used by the study. The public TCR beta signatures pointed to both CMV infection and matching HLA type.

Findings and caveats of the study: It was HLA-C-restricted CMV-specific TCR beta clonotypes that dominated the response ex vivo.

With regard to this clonotype: Its antigen remains unknown.

This CDR3 is 16 amino acids long. V shed 1 base, J shed 7 bases, and the junction held 6 bases outside the gene matches. Germline values: CDR1 LGHNT, CDR2 FRNRAP. TCRdb fed the reads into MiXCR, producing one record per CDR3 protein. The table lists about 120,000 distinct CDR3 sequences, 30% of them singletons. This material consisted of CD8+ T cells from cultured PBMCs, taken from culture after CMV antigen stimulation. V gene TRBV12-5 combines with J gene TRBJ1-5, with TRBD1 matching 11 bases. This receptor was identified in a human donor in good health (CMV status not recorded). Some clones in this sample may be carry-over from other donors' samples. CDR3 DNA sequence: TGTGCTAGTGGTTTGGGGGGACAGGGGGAGCAGCAGCCCCAGCATTTT. Translated, it gives CASGLGGQGEQQPQHF.